This TCR beta chain derives from a study of T-cell memory formation after mild COVID-19. Overall study: Each donor largely had its own TCR clusters.

TCRdb reprocessed the 5' RACE reads with MiXCR, giving one entry per CDR3 protein. The sample contains some 54,000 distinct CDR3 sequences, approximately 9.5% of which appear only once. This CDR3 has 15 amino acids. Per germline, CDR1 DFQATT and CDR2 SNEGSKA (reference sequence). Losses at the gene ends were 5 bases for V and 6 bases for J; bases not matched to a gene: 10. The table lists this clonotype with many counts. Its cognate antigen is unknown. Study results and caveats: Clones that got smaller from day 15 to 85 had even CD4/CD8, while clones growing later tipped toward CD4+. Shrinking CD4+ clones resided mostly in CM and EM, and CD8+ ones in EMRA. Specificity for SARS-CoV-2 was not confirmed among the second-wave clones peaking on day 37.

Material for sequencing was PBMCs or a T cell subset sorted from them (not recorded which). V and J are TRBV20-1 and TRBJ1-5; 10 positions agree with TRBD1. The TCR originated in a young man who had mild COVID-19 (a few samples of this study predate the infection). Cell type and time point are not known. The CDR3 here is CSASPGQGYVQPQHF. The DNA for the CDR3 is TGCAGTGCTTCACCGGGACAGGGGTACGTTCAGCCCCAGCATTTT.